A single sample is the source of the 30 T cell receptor beta chains below, sequenced in a study of cytomegalovirus exposure and HLA in healthy donors. The PCR used 60 Vbeta and 13 Jbeta primers. TCRdb's table, derived via immunoSEQ multiplex PCR, lists solely in-frame clones and lacks some. The table has roughly 150,000 clones, 85% seen once. The sequenced sample was PBMCs. The receptors derive from a boy younger than 10 in good health and CMV-seronegative.

This chain links TRBV11-1 with TRBJ2-2, with TRBD1 identical over 9 bases. V shed 5 bases and J 4 bases; nucleotides not matched to a gene: 8. Per the germline V gene, CDR1 is SGHAT and CDR2 is FQDESV (reference sequence). The CDR3 has 16 amino acids. The CDR3, as DNA: TGTGCCAGCAGCCTCGCCCGGGACAGGGTCACCGGGGAGCTGTTTTTT. Protein product: CASSLARDRVTGELFF.

This chain links TRBV30 with TRBJ1-6; TRBD1 is a possible D gene (6 bases). CDR1 is GTSNPN, CDR2 SVGIG, per germline (reference sequence). The ends were cut back, 2 bases at V and 7 bases at J, with 18 bases in the middle. The CDR3 covers 16 residues. The CDR3 reads CAWSIGNRAENSPLHF. CDR3 nucleotide sequence: TGTGCCTGGAGTATCGGAAACAGGGCCGAAAATTCACCCCTCCACTTT.

The chain employs TRBV18 and TRBJ1-3; D ambiguous. The CDR3 is 15 amino acids. Germline CDR1 is KGHSH and CDR2 is LQKENI. V was cut by 3 bases and J by 0 bases, with 9 bases left in between. The CDR3 DNA reads as TGTGCCAGCTCACCGGAGCTCACCTCTGGAAACACCATATATTTT. Protein: CASSPELTSGNTIYF.

This clone has a single count. This chain uses TRBV11-3 with TRBJ2-2; 7 positions match TRBD2. This CDR3 has 14 amino acids. Unmatched junction bases numbered 3, after V lost 1 base and J lost 7 bases. Per germline, CDR1 SGHNT and CDR2 YENEEA. As DNA, the CDR3 is TGTGCCAGCAGCTTAGGCGGGAGTGGCGGGGAGCTGTTTTTT. As protein: CASSLGGSGGELFF.

V and J are TRBV11-1 and TRBJ1-1; 7 nucleotides align to TRBD1. Trimming at V came to 5 bases and at J to 5 bases, leaving 11 bases not matched to a gene. CDR1 SGHAT and CDR2 FQDESV come from the germline V gene (reference sequence). This CDR3 has 15 amino acids. The CDR3 spells CASSPSTGKRTEAFF. The CDR3 nucleotides read TGTGCCAGCAGCCCCTCGACAGGGAAGAGAACTGAAGCTTTCTTT. The variable domain in full, completed from reference TRBV11-1 and TRBJ1-1, reads EAEVAQSPRYKITEKSQAVAFWCDPISGHATLYWYRQILGQGPELLVQFQDESVVDDSQLPKDRFSAERLKGVDSTLKIQPAELGDSAMYLCASSPSTGKRTEAFFGQGTRLTVV.

This rearrangement joins TRBV6-1 to TRBJ1-4; TRBD1 matches at 11 bases. The CDR3 loop spans 12 amino acids. J gave up 8 bases and V 10 bases, and 3 bases lay outside the gene matches. The germline V gene has CDR1 MNHNS and CDR2 SASEGT. CDR3 DNA sequence: TGTGCCACCCGGGACAGGGGGGAAAAACTGTTTTTT. Protein product: CATRDRGEKLFF.

The V gene is TRBV6-1, the J gene TRBJ1-2; 7 bases match TRBD1. This CDR3 is 14 amino acids long. With V trimmed by 4 bases and J by 3 bases, 5 bases remained unmatched. Looked up from germline, CDR1 is MNHNS and CDR2 is SASEGT. The CDR3 sequence is CASSGDSNYYGYTF. CDR3 bases: TGTGCCAGCAGTGGGGACAGTAATTACTATGGCTACACCTTC.

The V and J genes are TRBV7-9 and TRBJ2-5, with D perhaps TRBD1 (6 bases). The V and J ends lost 5 bases and 6 bases respectively, with 13 bases between them. Germline CDR1 is SEHNR and CDR2 is FQNEAQ (reference sequence). The CDR3 totals 13 residues. In DNA, the CDR3 is TGTGCCAGCAGCCAGAGGGACATAAAGACCCAGTACTTC. It translates to CASSQRDIKTQYF.

Points on this clone: One junction end does not reproduce the germline sequence, and a read error may be involved. In the same sample, other DNA sequences code for this CDR3. This chain uses TRBV12-5 with TRBJ2-7; 7 positions agree with TRBD2. Germline lookup yields CDR1 LGHNT and CDR2 FRNRAP. This CDR3 is built from 14 residues. The CDR3 DNA reads as TGCGCTAGTGCGTCGGGACTAAGCTCCTACGAGCAGTACTTC. Its protein is CASASGLSSYEQYF.

This rearrangement joins TRBV4-1 to TRBJ2-5; D is undetermined. CDR3 length equals 17 residues. Trimming took 0 bases from V and 3 from J, leaving 17 bases between them. Germline values: CDR1 MGHRA, CDR2 YSYEKL. The CDR3 reads CASSQDRGTHYEETQYF. Here the CDR3 DNA reads TGCGCCAGCAGCCAAGATCGAGGAACCCATTATGAAGAGACCCAGTACTTC.

The chain couples TRBV6-6 to TRBJ2-7, with 7 positions matching TRBD1. Germline CDR1 MNHNY, CDR2 SVGAGI (reference sequence). Germline trimming cut 0 bases from V and 7 bases from J; bases unmatched to any gene: 12. The CDR3 length is 16 residues. The CDR3 region has the DNA TGTGCCAGCAGTTACTCGGTTGGAGAGGGGGCGAGGGAGCAGTACTTC. It translates to CASSYSVGEGAREQYF.

This sequence joins TRBV30 and TRBJ1-2; TRBD1 might be the D (5 bases). Germline lookup yields CDR1 GTSNPN and CDR2 SVGIG (reference sequence). The CDR3 sequence is 14 residues long. With 4 bases removed from V and 2 bases from J, the gap between germline ends came to 14 bases. CDR3 nucleotides: TGTGCCTGGACGGGGGAGGGGCGGAACTATGGCTACACCTTC. It yields the protein CAWTGEGRNYGYTF. The whole variable domain, remainder taken from reference TRBV30 and TRBJ1-2, is SQTIHQWPATLVQPVGSPLSLECTVEGTSNPNLYWYRQAAGRGLQLLFYSVGIGQISSEVPQNLSASRPQDRQFILSSKKLLLSDSGFYLCAWTGEGRNYGYTFGSGTRLTVV.

This clone has only a few counts. The chain links TRBV6-1 to TRBJ1-2; TRBD1 matches at 9 bases. V was clipped by 6 bases and J by 5 bases; unmatched bases: 10. Germline CDR1 reads MNHNS; CDR2 reads SASEGT. The CDR3 has 15 residues. The DNA of the CDR3 is TGTGCCAGCAGCGAATTCTTGGACAGGGGTTATGGCTACACCTTC. Protein sequence: CASSEFLDRGYGYTF.

The genes are TRBV30 and TRBJ2-1; 9 nucleotides line up with TRBD2. V lost 1 base to trimming and J lost 6 bases; unmatched junction nucleotides: 7. This CDR3 has 15 residues. CDR1 is GTSNPN and CDR2 is SVGIG in the germline V gene (reference sequence). This chain's CDR3 is CAWSALAGWVNEQFF. Written as DNA, the CDR3 is TGTGCCTGGAGTGCGCTAGCGGGGTGGGTCAATGAGCAGTTCTTC.

The V gene is TRBV4-2, the J gene TRBJ2-6, with a weak D call TRBD2 (6 bases). Germline lookup yields CDR1 LGHNA and CDR2 YNFKEQ. V gave up 1 base and J gave up 0 bases, with 22 bases separating them. This CDR3 is 21 amino acids long. In DNA form, the CDR3 reads TGTGCCAGCAGCCAAGTTAGGGCCGGGACTCAAAGAGCCTCTGGGGCCAACGTCCTGACTTTC. Amino acid sequence: CASSQVRAGTQRASGANVLTF.

This clone was observed a handful of times. This chain links TRBV5-4 with TRBJ1-2; 7 bases match TRBD1. The CDR3 contains 13 residues. From germline, CDR1 is SGHNT and CDR2 YYREEE (reference sequence). V trimming: 4 bases; J trimming: 6 bases; junction bases outside the gene matches: 6. The CDR3 is CASSPSGTDGYTF. The CDR3 region has the DNA TGTGCCAGCAGCCCGTCCGGGACAGATGGCTACACCTTC.

This rearrangement joins TRBV7-3 to TRBJ2-7; D is ambiguous. The CDR3 is 13 residues long. Germline values: CDR1 SGHTA, CDR2 FQGTGA. The V and J ends lost 5 bases and 7 bases respectively, with 15 bases between them. The CDR3 protein is CASSPGLVGEQYF. The CDR3 coding sequence is TGTGCCAGCAGCCCCGGTCTCGTCGGGGAGCAGTACTTC.

This clone has only a few counts. CDR3 protein: CASSQSGRAAQYV. The CDR3 DNA follows: TGCGCCAGCAGTCAATCAGGGAGGGCTGCACAGTACGTC. V is TRBV23-1 and J is TRBJ2-7, with 7 positions matching TRBD2. TRBV23-1 is assigned to the ORF class and has an uncertain function. There are 13 residues in the CDR3. After removal of 0 bases from V and 10 bases from J, the junction contained 6 bases not matched to a gene.

This chain connects TRBV7-9 to TRBJ2-3; the match to TRBD2 covers 10 bases. V shed 6 bases and J 0 bases; nucleotides not matched to a gene: 3. The V gene's germline CDR1 is SEHNR and CDR2 FQNEAQ (reference sequence). The CDR3 contains 15 residues. The CDR3 DNA is TGTGCCAGCAGATTGACTAGCGGGAGCACAGATACGCAGTATTTT. Protein sequence: CASRLTSGSTDTQYF. Drawing the rest from reference TRBV7-9 and TRBJ2-3, the complete variable domain is DTGVSQNPRHKITKRGQNVTFRCDPISEHNRLYWYRQTLGQGPEFLTYFQNEAQLEKSRLLSDRFSAERPKGSFSTLEIQRTEQGDSAMYLCASRLTSGSTDTQYFGPGTRLTVL.

The V gene is TRBV27, the J gene TRBJ1-5; 7 bases are shared with TRBD1. With 2 bases clipped from V and 4 bases from J, the junction kept 2 bases outside the gene matches. CDR3 length: 14 amino acids. The V gene's germline CDR1 is MNHEY and CDR2 SMNVEV (reference sequence). The CDR3 nucleotides read TGTGCCAGCAGTTTAAGGACAGGAAATCAGCCCCAGCATTTT. As protein: CASSLRTGNQPQHF.

The V call is TRBV5-4, the J call TRBJ2-5; TRBD2 aligns across 13 bases. Germline CDR1 is SGHNT and CDR2 is YYREEE (reference sequence). V lost 4 bases, J lost 5 bases, and 2 bases stayed unmatched. This CDR3 region has 14 residues. CDR3 loop: CASSELAGGETQYF. Here the CDR3 DNA reads TGTGCCAGCAGCGAACTAGCGGGGGGGGAGACCCAGTACTTC.

This clone was observed a handful of times. The V gene is TRBV25-1, the J gene TRBJ2-5; tentatively, D is TRBD1 (6 bases). CDR1 and CDR2 (germline): MGHDK, SYGVNS. The CDR3 runs 12 residues. V gave up 11 bases and J gave up 4 bases, with 14 bases separating them. The CDR3: CAAQGTRETQYF. The CDR3 DNA is TGTGCCGCGCAGGGGACGAGAGAGACCCAGTACTTC.

This clone was detected only a few times. The chain uses TRBV12-5 and TRBJ2-7; 8 nucleotides align to TRBD1. The V and J ends lost 1 base and 1 base, in that order; junction bases with no gene match: 15. The germline gives CDR1 LGHNT, CDR2 FRNRAP. This CDR3 region has 19 residues. DNA for the CDR3: TGTGCTAGTGGTTTGGCGGGACAGGCCCCTTTGGGTTTGTCCTACGAGCAGTACTTC. It translates to CASGLAGQAPLGLSYEQYF.

The chain joins TRBV28 to TRBJ1-2; 12 bases match TRBD1. Per germline, CDR1 MDHEN and CDR2 SYDVKM. This CDR3 is built from 18 residues. V lost 7 bases, J lost 1 base, and 13 bases stayed unmatched. The CDR3 bases are TGTGCCAGCACATTTTGGAGGGACAGGGGGCCGAGTAACTATGGCTACACCTTC. This sequence encodes CASTFWRDRGPSNYGYTF.

The chain combines TRBV6-1 with TRBJ2-1; D possibly corresponds to TRBD2 (6 bases). Trimming cost V 6 bases and J 0 bases, with 9 bases left between them. The CDR3 consists of 14 residues. Germline V CDR1 and CDR2: MNHNS, SASEGT. For the CDR3, the DNA is TGTGCCAGCAGACGGGACTCCTCCTACAATGAGCAGTTCTTC. It is translated as CASRRDSSYNEQFF.

The rearrangement joins TRBV28 to TRBJ1-5; 7 nucleotides line up with TRBD1. In germline, CDR1 is MDHEN, CDR2 SYDVKM. V lost 6 bases, J lost 0 bases, and 11 bases stayed unmatched. This CDR3 spans 17 amino acids. The CDR3 loop is CASRSATGMSSNQPQHF. DNA of the CDR3: TGTGCCAGCAGATCCGCGACAGGGATGAGTAGCAATCAGCCCCAGCATTTT. Supplemented by reference TRBV28 and TRBJ1-5, the full variable domain reads DVKVTQSSRYLVKRTGEKVFLECVQDMDHENMFWYRQDPGLGLRLIYFSYDVKMKEKGDIPEGYSVSREKKERFSLILESASTNQTSMYLCASRSATGMSSNQPQHFGDGTRLSIL.

CDR3 DNA: TGTGCCAGCAGCTCGAGGACTACCCACTACGAGCAGTACTTC. This translates into CASSSRTTHYEQYF. The rearrangement joins TRBV11-2 to TRBJ2-7, with D possibly matching TRBD2 (6 bases). Per the germline V gene, CDR1 is SGHAT and CDR2 is FQNNGV. Trimming left V 4 bases short and J 3 bases short, with 13 bases between. This CDR3 spans 14 amino acids.

Of note for this clone: Other DNA sequences in this specimen translate into the identical CDR3. The chain is built from TRBV7-9 and TRBJ1-4, with D unresolved. The CDR3 has 15 residues. V gave up 5 bases and J gave up 8 bases, with 18 bases separating them. The germline CDR1 and CDR2 sequences are SEHNR and FQNEAQ (reference sequence). The CDR3 region has the DNA TGTGCCAGCAGCCTTAGCAAGGGAGGAGGGGAAAAACTGTTTTTT. This gives the protein CASSLSKGGGEKLFF.

The rearrangement joins TRBV19 to TRBJ2-7; 8 bases line up with TRBD2. The V segment lost 11 bases and the J segment 2 bases; nucleotides outside the gene matches: 11. There are 14 residues in the CDR3. Germline assignment: CDR1 LNHDA and CDR2 SQIVND (reference sequence). CDR3 region: CAAALGAGAYEQYF. CDR3 in DNA: TGTGCCGCGGCCCTGGGAGCGGGAGCCTACGAGCAGTACTTC.

The V call is TRBV19, the J call TRBJ2-1, with D tentatively TRBD2 (6 bases). Germline lookup yields CDR1 LNHDA and CDR2 SQIVND (reference sequence). The CDR3 contains 15 residues. Trimming took off 5 bases at V and 0 bases at J, with 11 bases between the two ends. CDR3 nucleotides: TGTGCCAGTAGTGTTGGGACTCGCTCCTACAATGAGCAGTTCTTC. It codes for CASSVGTRSYNEQFF.